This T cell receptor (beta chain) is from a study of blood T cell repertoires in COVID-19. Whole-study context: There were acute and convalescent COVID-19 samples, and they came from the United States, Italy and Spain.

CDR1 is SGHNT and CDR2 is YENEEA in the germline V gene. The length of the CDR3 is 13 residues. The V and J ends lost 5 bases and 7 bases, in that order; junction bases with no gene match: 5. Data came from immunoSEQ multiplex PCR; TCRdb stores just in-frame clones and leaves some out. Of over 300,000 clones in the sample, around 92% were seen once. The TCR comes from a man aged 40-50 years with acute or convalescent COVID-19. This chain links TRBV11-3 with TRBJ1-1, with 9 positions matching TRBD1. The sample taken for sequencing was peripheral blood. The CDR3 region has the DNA TGTGCCAGCAGCCGGGACAGGGAGGGTGAAGCTTTCTTT. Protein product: CASSRDREGEAFF.